This passage covers 22 T cell receptor beta chains from one sample sequenced in a study of blood T cell repertoires in COVID-19. Some clones are missing from TCRdb's copy, which holds only in-frame ones; the method was immunoSEQ multiplex PCR. Among 150,000 to 200,000 clones listed, about 80% were seen once. Source material: PBMCs or T cells enriched from blood (not recorded which). The source of these receptors is a woman in her sixties with acute COVID-19.

The CDR3 reads CAISDSDSANYGYTF. DNA of the CDR3: TGTGCCATCAGTGACTCGGACAGTGCTAACTATGGCTACACCTTC. The chain is built from TRBV10-3 and TRBJ1-2; D may be TRBD1 (6 bases). V was clipped by 3 bases and J by 0 bases, with 11 bases between them. CDR3 length: 15 residues. Germline values: CDR1 ENHRY, CDR2 SYGVKD.

Details on this clone: The same CDR3 is also encoded by other DNA sequences in this sample. The rearrangement joins TRBV3-1 (or the pseudogene TRBV3-2) to TRBJ1-5, with 7 bases matching TRBD1. This CDR3 has 15 amino acids. The V gene's germline CDR1 is LGHDT and CDR2 YNNKEL (reference sequence). Trimming removed 4 bases from V and 7 bases from J; junction bases left unmatched: 10. CDR3 sequence (DNA): TGTGCCAGCAGCCCCAGACAGGGTACGCGACAGCCCCAGCATTTT. Its translation: CASSPRQGTRQPQHF.

The chain combines TRBV18 with TRBJ2-2, with TRBD2 as a possible D gene (6 bases). This CDR3 comprises 15 residues. V lost 0 bases, J lost 5 bases, and 10 bases lay in between. The V gene's germline CDR1 is KGHSH and CDR2 LQKENI. The CDR3 nucleotides read TGTGCCAGCTCACCACCGGGACTGGGAACCGGGGAGCTGTTTTTT. It yields the protein CASSPPGLGTGELFF.

The CDR3 is CAWSVRGSPLHF. The CDR3 bases are TGTGCCTGGAGTGTACGGGGTTCACCCCTCCACTTT. The chain joins TRBV30 to TRBJ1-6; D is unresolved. Trimming pared 0 bases from V and 9 bases from J, leaving 6 bases between. The germline gives CDR1 GTSNPN, CDR2 SVGIG (reference sequence). The CDR3 is 12 amino acids. The full variable domain, completed using reference TRBV30 and TRBJ1-6, is SQTIHQWPATLVQPVGSPLSLECTVEGTSNPNLYWYRQAAGRGLQLLFYSVGIGQISSEVPQNLSASRPQDRQFILSSKKLLLSDSGFYLCAWSVRGSPLHFGNGTRLTVT.

This chain links TRBV18 with TRBJ2-1; TRBD2 is a possible D gene (6 bases). With 0 bases removed from V and 4 bases from J, the gap between germline ends came to 7 bases. Germline values: CDR1 KGHSH, CDR2 LQKENI. This CDR3 has 14 amino acids. CDR3 residues: CASSPPEGYNEQFF. The CDR3, as DNA: TGTGCCAGCTCACCACCGGAGGGGTACAATGAGCAGTTCTTC.

The V gene is TRBV7-8, the J gene TRBJ1-1, with D unclear. V dropped 5 bases and J dropped 9 bases, with 13 bases sitting between them. Per the germline V gene, CDR1 is SGHVS and CDR2 is FQNEAQ. The CDR3 covers 12 residues. In DNA form, the CDR3 reads TGTGCCAGCAGCCGCTACAGTGGGCAAGCTTTCTTT. This codes for CASSRYSGQAFF.

This chain links TRBV7-9 with TRBJ1-6; D perhaps matches TRBD1 (5 bases). The CDR3 has 15 amino acids. The germline V and J ends were trimmed by 5 bases and 0 bases, with 8 bases remaining between them. Germline loops: CDR1 SEHNR, CDR2 FQNEAQ (reference sequence). CDR3 sequence reads: CASSQGSSYNSPLHF. Written as DNA, the CDR3 is TGTGCCAGCAGCCAGGGAAGCTCCTATAATTCACCCCTCCACTTT.

In nucleotides, the CDR3 is TGTGCCAGCAGTTTTCAGTTCTTGAGGAGTGGCTACACCTTC. This codes for CASSFQFLRSGYTF. The rearrangement joins TRBV28 to TRBJ1-2, with D uncertain. Germline CDR1 and CDR2: MDHEN and SYDVKM. V gave up 3 bases and J gave up 7 bases, with 15 bases separating them. This CDR3 is built from 14 residues.

V gene TRBV7-2 combines with J gene TRBJ2-3, with D possibly matching TRBD1 (6 bases). Germline V lookup: CDR1 SGHTA, CDR2 FQGNSA. V lost 5 bases and J lost 2, with 14 bases in between. CDR3 length equals 15 residues. CDR3 protein: CASSPGVFDTDTQYF. DNA for the CDR3: TGTGCCAGCAGCCCAGGGGTTTTCGACACAGATACGCAGTATTTT. Supplemented by reference TRBV7-2 and TRBJ2-3, the full variable domain reads GAGVSQSPSNKVTEKGKDVELRCDPISGHTALYWYRQSLGQGLEFLIYFQGNSAPDKSGLPSDRFSAERTGGSVSTLTIQRTQQEDSAVYLCASSPGVFDTDTQYFGPGTRLTVL.

The genes are TRBV19 and TRBJ1-6; TRBD1 matches 8 bases. The CDR3 is 15 amino acids. Looked up from germline, CDR1 is LNHDA and CDR2 is SQIVND (reference sequence). Unmatched junction bases numbered 7, after V lost 5 bases and J lost 7 bases. DNA for the CDR3: TGTGCCAGTAGTTTGGGGGCAGGGGGCAATTCACCCCTCCACTTT. The encoded protein is CASSLGAGGNSPLHF.

This chain uses TRBV6-2 or TRBV6-3 with TRBJ2-5; TRBD1 matches at 9 bases. Germline-derived CDR1 and CDR2 are MNHEY and SVGEGT. The V and J ends lost 4 bases and 2 bases, in that order; junction bases with no gene match: 5. There are 15 residues in the CDR3. The CDR3: CASSFGGTGQETQYF. The CDR3 DNA reads as TGTGCCAGCAGTTTTGGGGGGACAGGGCAAGAGACCCAGTACTTC.

The table lists this clone with a few counts. The rearrangement links TRBV18 to TRBJ2-5, with 7 bases fitting TRBD1. The CDR3 has 15 amino acids. Trimming removed 0 bases from V and 3 bases from J; junction bases left unmatched: 4. CDR1 KGHSH and CDR2 LQKENI come from the germline V gene. CDR3 amino acids: CASSPPRDSEETQYF. CDR3 sequence (DNA): TGTGCCAGCTCACCACCTCGGGACAGCGAAGAGACCCAGTACTTC.

This chain joins TRBV5-1 and TRBJ1-4; D is perhaps TRBD1 (5 bases). Trimming removed 4 bases from V and 5 bases from J, with 18 bases in between. Germline assignment: CDR1 SGHRS and CDR2 YFSETQ. The CDR3 totals 16 residues. The CDR3 region has the DNA TGCGCCAGCAGCGGGGGGAGGGGCAGCGTAAATGAAAAACTGTTTTTT. This sequence encodes CASSGGRGSVNEKLFF.

This chain connects TRBV30 to TRBJ2-1, with unresolved D. The CDR3 has 17 residues. CDR1 is GTSNPN and CDR2 is SVGIG in the germline V gene (reference sequence). Trimming left V 4 bases short and J 0 bases short, with 19 bases between. The CDR3 coding sequence is TGTGCCTGGAACCGAGCCGTGCTCGAGAGCTCCTACAATGAGCAGTTCTTC. Amino acid sequence: CAWNRAVLESSYNEQFF. Full variable domain (rest looked up from reference TRBV30 and TRBJ2-1): SQTIHQWPATLVQPVGSPLSLECTVEGTSNPNLYWYRQAAGRGLQLLFYSVGIGQISSEVPQNLSASRPQDRQFILSSKKLLLSDSGFYLCAWNRAVLESSYNEQFFGPGTRLTVL.

This clone was recorded a few times. The chain combines TRBV6-5 with TRBJ1-5, with D hard to call. The germline CDR1 and CDR2 sequences are MNHEY and SVGAGI. Deletions cut 7 bases from V and 4 bases from J, with 11 bases between. The CDR3 is 13 amino acids. The CDR3: CASKGGPNQPQHF. The CDR3 region has the DNA TGTGCCAGCAAAGGAGGGCCAAATCAGCCCCAGCATTTT.

This clone has just a few counts. The rearrangement links TRBV18 to TRBJ1-6; D is unresolved. Trimming shortened V by 2 bases and J by 3 bases, and 8 bases separated the two germline ends. The CDR3 covers 15 residues. CDR1 and CDR2 from the germline V gene are KGHSH and LQKENI. CDR3 coding DNA: TGTGCCAGCTCACCAGACGGGAGCTATAATTCACCCCTCCACTTT. As protein: CASSPDGSYNSPLHF.

The chain recombines TRBV30 with TRBJ2-7, with 8 nucleotides matching TRBD2. V trimming: 3 bases; J trimming: 3 bases; junction bases outside the gene matches: 22. Germline V gene sequence: CDR1 GTSNPN, CDR2 SVGIG (reference sequence). The CDR3 length is 19 residues. CDR3 DNA sequence: TGTGCCTGGAGAGGAAGGGGTCTTTGGGGTAGCGGGGCCTACTACGAGCAGTACGTC. As protein: CAWRGRGLWGSGAYYEQYV.

This sequence joins TRBV4-1 and TRBJ1-1; 9 nucleotides align to TRBD1. The CDR3 loop spans 16 amino acids. From germline, CDR1 is MGHRA and CDR2 YSYEKL. Trimming at V came to 6 bases and at J to 7 bases, leaving 15 bases not matched to a gene. CDR3 sequence: CASSTSSGRDRDEAFF. The CDR3 DNA follows: TGCGCCAGCAGTACAAGCTCGGGTAGGGACAGGGATGAAGCTTTCTTT.

This chain links TRBV30 with TRBJ2-7; TRBD1 agrees at 7 bases. V shed 6 bases and J 3 bases; nucleotides not matched to a gene: 11. Germline V CDR1 and CDR2: GTSNPN, SVGIG (reference sequence). The CDR3 extends over 14 amino acids. This chain's CDR3 is CACPRDSGLYEQYF. In DNA, the CDR3 is TGTGCCTGCCCCCGGGACAGCGGCCTCTACGAGCAGTACTTC.

The chain joins TRBV3-1 (or the pseudogene TRBV3-2) to TRBJ1-1, with TRBD1 as a possible D gene (5 bases). This CDR3 comprises 15 residues. Per germline, CDR1 LGHDT and CDR2 YNNKEL (reference sequence). Trimming took 3 bases from V and 1 from J, leaving 12 bases between them. Written as DNA, the CDR3 is TGTGCCAGCAGCCACCCCGACAGCGCGAACACTGAAGCTTTCTTT. Protein: CASSHPDSANTEAFF.

This chain connects TRBV5-6 to TRBJ2-4; no clear D. Trimming shortened V by 0 bases and J by 5 bases, and 6 bases separated the two germline ends. Germline lookup yields CDR1 SGHDT and CDR2 YYEEEE. This CDR3 spans 13 amino acids. The CDR3 reads CASSLALENIQYF. In DNA, the CDR3 is TGTGCCAGCAGCTTGGCCCTAGAAAACATTCAGTACTTC.

The V and J genes are TRBV11-2 and TRBJ2-7; 11 bases are shared with TRBD2. Germline assignment: CDR1 SGHAT and CDR2 FQNNGV. After removal of 6 bases from V and 6 bases from J, the junction contained 7 bases not matched to a gene. CDR3 length equals 14 residues. The DNA of the CDR3 is TGTGCCAGCAGTTTCGGGACTAGCGGTCTCGAGCAGTACTTC. Its translation is CASSFGTSGLEQYF.